The 9 T cell receptor beta chains below were found in one sample sequenced in a study of CD8 T cells in Susac syndrome. RNA was extracted with the RNeasy kit, and a quantity of about 0.5 to 1 ug was reverse transcribed using random hexamers. In TCRdb, the immunoSEQ multiplex PCR reads were re-called with MiXCR into one record per CDR3 protein. The table includes around 270,000 distinct CDR3 sequences, approximately 85% detected once. The sequenced sample was CD8+ T cells from PBMCs. Receptors were obtained from a human donor with multiple sclerosis.

The chain couples TRBV6-5 to TRBJ2-4, with 9 positions matching TRBD2. Germline lookup yields CDR1 MNHEY and CDR2 SVGAGI. The CDR3 is made up of 15 amino acids. CDR3 bases: TGTCGGCGCCGCGGGAGGGCCGCGGCCAAAAACATTCAGTACTTC. Amino acid sequence: CRRRGRAAAKNIQYF.

This chain connects TRBV7-6 to TRBJ1-1; the match to TRBD1 covers 9 bases. This CDR3 is built from 16 residues. CDR1 is SGHVS, CDR2 FNYEAQ, per germline. The trim removed 3 bases at V and 6 bases at J, leaving 11 bases unmatched. DNA of the CDR3: TGTGCCAGCAGCTTTGTCCCGGGACAGGGATCCGCTGAAGCTTTCTTT. It encodes CASSFVPGQGSAEAFF.

The chain combines TRBV30 with TRBJ2-5, with 11 bases fitting TRBD2. The length of the CDR3 is 15 residues. CDR1 GTSNPN and CDR2 SVGIG come from the germline V gene (reference sequence). The ends lost 5 bases at V and 1 base at J; junction bases unmatched: 6. DNA for the CDR3: TGTGCCTGGGGGGCTAGCGGGAGGCCCCAAGAGACCCAGTACTTC. Translated, it gives CAWGASGRPQETQYF. Filled out from reference TRBV30 and TRBJ2-5, the complete variable domain reads SQTIHQWPATLVQPVGSPLSLECTVEGTSNPNLYWYRQAAGRGLQLLFYSVGIGQISSEVPQNLSASRPQDRQFILSSKKLLLSDSGFYLCAWGASGRPQETQYFGPGTRLLVL.

This chain connects TRBV29-1 to TRBJ1-1; possible D gene TRBD1, 5 bases. Trimming removed 5 bases from V and 0 bases from J, with 13 bases in between. The CDR3 spans 14 residues. The V gene's germline CDR1 is SQVTM and CDR2 ANQGSEA. CDR3 sequence reads: CSVTGLTMNTEAFF. The CDR3 DNA sequence: TGCAGCGTTACGGGACTGACCATGAACACTGAAGCTTTCTTT.

The CDR3 DNA reads as TGCAGCGTTGAATACGGGGCGGGAGGGTACAATGAGCAGTTCTTC. Residues: CSVEYGAGGYNEQFF. The chain recombines TRBV29-1 with TRBJ2-1; 9 bases agree with TRBD2. Germline lookup yields CDR1 SQVTM and CDR2 ANQGSEA. J lost 4 bases, V lost 2 bases, and 6 bases had no gene match. CDR3 length: 15 residues.

V gene TRBV4-3 combines with J gene TRBJ2-1; D is undetermined. This CDR3 has 15 residues. In germline, CDR1 is LGHNA, CDR2 YSLEER. The V end was cut by 0 bases, the J end by 7 bases, with 13 bases between. In DNA form, the CDR3 reads TGCGCCAGCAGCCAAGATCCCTTTCTGGAGAATGAGCAGTTCTTC. It yields the protein CASSQDPFLENEQFF.

This clonotype was seen only once. This chain connects TRBV7-2 to TRBJ2-1, with 9 bases aligning to TRBD2. The CDR3 extends over 21 amino acids. Germline V CDR1 and CDR2: SGHTA, FQGNSA. The V gene end was trimmed by 0 bases and the J gene end by 0 bases; junction bases not matched to a gene: 15. Here the CDR3 reads CASSLAPFGLAGLSSYNEQFF. CDR3 nucleotide sequence: TGTGCCAGCAGCTTAGCGCCTTTTGGGCTAGCGGGACTTTCCTCCTACAATGAGCAGTTCTTC. Based on the CDR3 plus reference TRBV7-2 and TRBJ2-1, the full variable domain is GAGVSQSPSNKVTEKGKDVELRCDPISGHTALYWYRQSLGQGLEFLIYFQGNSAPDKSGLPSDRFSAERTGGSVSTLTIQRTQQEDSAVYLCASSLAPFGLAGLSSYNEQFFGPGTRLTVL.

CDR3 residues: CASSPELAGGPAYEQYF. Written as DNA, the CDR3 is TGTGCCAGCAGTCCCGAACTAGCGGGAGGGCCCGCCTACGAGCAGTACTTC. V usage is TRBV6-2 or TRBV6-3 and J usage is TRBJ2-7; 13 positions match TRBD2. Germline V gene data show CDR1 as MNHEY and CDR2 as SVGEGT. The CDR3 loop spans 17 amino acids. Trimming at V came to 5 bases and at J to 2 bases, leaving 9 bases not matched to a gene.

This rearrangement joins TRBV7-9 to TRBJ2-7; possible D gene TRBD1, 6 bases. Trimming took off 5 bases at V and 0 bases at J, with 11 bases between the two ends. The germline V gene encodes CDR1 SEHNR and CDR2 FQNEAQ (reference sequence). The CDR3 is 14 amino acids. The CDR3 DNA sequence: TGTGCCAGCAGCCCACGGGACATCTCCTACGAGCAGTACTTC. Encoded protein: CASSPRDISYEQYF.